The TCR beta chain under discussion was sequenced for a study of CD8+ T cells in alopecia areata. General observations from the study: One nonresponder leaves baseline CD8+ expansion's link to response uncertain. Many expanded lesional clones persisted in scalp and blood during tofacitinib treatment.

The CDR3 loop spans 12 amino acids. The V and J ends lost 11 bases and 4 bases respectively, with 12 bases between them. Germline CDR1 SNHLY, CDR2 FYNNEI. Noted treatment: oral pan-JAK inhibitor, 5-10 mg twice daily. Starting from PBMCs, sorting isolated CD4+ and CD8+ T cells. Extracted from the samples, RNA was reverse transcribed into cDNA to serve as the sequencing template. Some clones are missing from TCRdb's copy, which holds only in-frame ones; the method was immunoSEQ multiplex PCR. This sample has 150,000 to 200,000 clones, with less than 70% found just once. Points on this clone: Its matching antigen is unknown.

The sequence derives from a human donor with alopecia areata. This sample comprised CD4+ T cells sorted from blood, obtained at approximately week 49, from a patient treated with tofacitinib. The chain recombines TRBV2 with TRBJ2-1; D is possibly TRBD1 (5 bases). CDR3 sequence reads: CAVRGLYNEQFF. The CDR3, as DNA: TGTGCCGTAAGGGGCCTATACAATGAGCAGTTCTTC.